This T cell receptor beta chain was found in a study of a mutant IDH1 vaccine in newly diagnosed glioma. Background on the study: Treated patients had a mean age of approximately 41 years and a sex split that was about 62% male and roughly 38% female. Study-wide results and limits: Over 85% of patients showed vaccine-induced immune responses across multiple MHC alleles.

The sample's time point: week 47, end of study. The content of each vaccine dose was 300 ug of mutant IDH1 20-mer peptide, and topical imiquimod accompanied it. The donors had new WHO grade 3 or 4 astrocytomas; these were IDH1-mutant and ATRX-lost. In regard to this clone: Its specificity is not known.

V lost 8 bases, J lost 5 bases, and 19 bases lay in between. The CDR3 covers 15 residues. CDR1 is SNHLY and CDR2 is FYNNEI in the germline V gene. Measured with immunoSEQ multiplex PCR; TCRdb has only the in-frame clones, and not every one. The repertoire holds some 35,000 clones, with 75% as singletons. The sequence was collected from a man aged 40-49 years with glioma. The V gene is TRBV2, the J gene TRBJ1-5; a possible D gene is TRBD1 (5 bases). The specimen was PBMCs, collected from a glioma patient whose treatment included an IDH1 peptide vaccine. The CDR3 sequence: CASVPWGPWDQPQHF. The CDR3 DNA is TGTGCCAGCGTGCCATGGGGACCGTGGGATCAGCCCCAGCATTTT.